Below, one T cell receptor beta chain is given with its context. Its antigen is undetermined. The sample originates from a study of monozygotic twins with inflammatory bowel disease. Germline V CDR1 and CDR2: SEHNR, FQNEAQ (reference sequence). The CDR3 spans 13 residues. Each of TCRalpha and TCRbeta cDNA went through two nested PCRs, lasting approximately 16 and 10 cycles. TCRdb reprocessed the 5' RACE reads; each CDR3 protein has one entry and no DNA is given. This repertoire includes about 93,000 distinct CDR3 sequences. Blood samples of 2 to 2.5 ml were drawn from every donor. Notes on the study in general: The authors could not tell different T cell subtypes apart.

This TCR was recovered from a human donor with ulcerative colitis or Crohn's disease, or a healthy co-twin of an affected twin (not recorded which). Sequencing was performed on blood. The chain has TRBV7-9 and TRBJ1-3. CDR3 in amino acids: CASRPTGGNTIYF.